Listed here are 3 T cell receptor beta chains from one sample, sequenced in a study of breast tumors, draining lymph nodes, adjacent tissues. Samples came from axillary lymph nodes draining the breast cancer. TCRdb analysed the multiplex PCR reads with MiXCR anew, one entry per CDR3 protein. The table records over 150,000 distinct CDR3 sequences, 31% of them present only once. Material for sequencing was axillary lymph node tissue. The receptors come from a female donor with breast cancer. Some clones in this sample may be carry-over from other donors' samples.

This clonotype appeared many times. The chain uses TRBV12-3 or TRBV12-4 and TRBJ1-3; unclear D gene. Trimming stripped 0 bases from V and 2 bases from J, with 5 bases between. This CDR3 region has 14 residues. CDR3 region: CASSLAGTGNTIYF. Here the CDR3 DNA reads TGTGCCAGCAGTTTAGCAGGGACTGGAAACACCATATATTTT.

V and J are TRBV2 and TRBJ1-1; D is unclear. CDR3 length equals 13 residues. CDR1 is SNHLY, CDR2 FYNNEI, per germline. The germline V and J ends were trimmed by 7 bases and 1 base, with 10 bases remaining between them. The CDR3 spells CASTMVENTEAFF. The CDR3, as DNA: TGTGCCAGCACCATGGTGGAGAACACTGAAGCTTTCTTT.

With respect to this clonotype: The limits of the CDR3 on the DNA are not certain, so only TCRdb's listed CDR3 is given. The J gene is TRBJ2-5, the V gene TRBV7-8; the table's D gene call, TRBD2, was not cross checked with the DNA. Germline CDR1 SGHVS, CDR2 FQNEAQ. The CDR3 is 19 residues long, counting both termini. CDR3: CASSIYLCSVEAPGETQYF.